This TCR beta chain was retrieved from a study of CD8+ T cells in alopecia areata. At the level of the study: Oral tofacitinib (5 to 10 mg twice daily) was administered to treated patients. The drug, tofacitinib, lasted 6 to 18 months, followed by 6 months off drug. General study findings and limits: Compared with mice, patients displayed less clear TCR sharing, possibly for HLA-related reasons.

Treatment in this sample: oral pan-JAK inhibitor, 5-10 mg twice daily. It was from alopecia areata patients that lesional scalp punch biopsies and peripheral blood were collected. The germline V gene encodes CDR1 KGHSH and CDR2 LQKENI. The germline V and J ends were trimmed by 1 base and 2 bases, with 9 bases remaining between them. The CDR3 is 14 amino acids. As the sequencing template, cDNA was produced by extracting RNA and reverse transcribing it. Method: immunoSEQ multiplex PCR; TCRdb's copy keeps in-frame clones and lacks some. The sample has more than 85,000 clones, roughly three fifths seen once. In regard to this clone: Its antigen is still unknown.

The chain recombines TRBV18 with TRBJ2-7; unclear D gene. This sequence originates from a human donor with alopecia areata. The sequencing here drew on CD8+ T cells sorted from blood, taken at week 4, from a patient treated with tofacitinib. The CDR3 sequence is CASSPHPRAYEQYF. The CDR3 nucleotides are TGTGCCAGCTCACCACATCCGCGTGCCTACGAGCAGTACTTC.